The rows below give T cell receptor beta chains drawn from one sample of a study of shared clonotypes between healthy human individuals. TCRdb's copy holds only in-frame clones and misses some; the assay was immunoSEQ multiplex PCR. Among around 2.5 million clones listed, roughly 93% were seen once. Sequencing was performed on naive CD4+ T cells from PBMCs. The receptors come from a young man in good health. Some clones in this sample may be carry-over from other donors' samples. Both conserved end residues are trimmed from each CDR3.

v_gene	CDR3aa
TRBV7-9	ASSLAGQPNEKLF
TRBV19	ASSQRLVLYNEQF
TRBV2	ASLQRAIRSYEQY
TRBV27	ASSSREGHEQY
TRBV16	ASSQSQGSNQPQH
TRBV4-3	ASSQDIRTDTQY
TRBV10-3	AIRERVASPYEQY
TRBV5-4	ASSLAAGRINEQF
TRBV2	ASSGQGSSPLH
TRBV6-6	ASSYARGAPYEQY
TRBV7-3	ASSLLGDVHEQY
TRBV28	ASSHRGYQPQH
TRBV2	ASIWSPTVLTEAF
TRBV27	ASSFIRTTEAF
TRBV5-1	ASSYSGRSSYNEQF
TRBV28	ASSPDLGQGIQPQH
TRBV9	ASSVGQGEETQY
TRBV28	ASSPLGGPTGELF
TRBV6-1	ASSLHTDLDTEAF
TRBV1	TSSPPTLAGGCHVYEQY
TRBV18	ASSPRGTGVAATNEKLF
TRBV4-3	ASSQGGRDTEAF
TRBV5-1	ASTMTGGAWEQY
TRBV28	ASSLYRLSGANVLT
TRBV28	ASSLRTGGYT
TRBV10-2	ASSATSGINNEQF
TRBV10-3	AISEMAYEQY
TRBV10-2	ASSEPVTGPGELF
TRBV6-5	ASSASNEQF
TRBV5-4	ASSLYSSDYEQY
TRBV29-1	SVSTGTVQETQY
TRBV5-4	ASSSGGATGELF
TRBV30	ASLGTGDPEQF
TRBV27	ASSLRHQQGALGIGELF
TRBV2	ASRLGQGLPGANVLT
TRBV18	ASSRQGATSEAF
TRBV11-3	ASSPGLTNTDTQY
TRBV29-1	SVEAGKGTSWETQY
TRBV27	ASSSLGLVGTQY
TRBV30	AWISSGLPYEKLF
TRBV29-1	SAGGNNYGYT
TRBV6-6	ASSYFQDSGNTIY
TRBV28	ASSTAWVISTDTQY